This T cell receptor beta chain was captured in a study of shared clonotypes between healthy human individuals. The authors distributed each subset's genomic DNA evenly over several immunoSEQ plates. Source study methods: ImmunoSEQ supplied junction-only sequences lacking quality scores, so filtering was different. Assay: immunoSEQ multiplex PCR; the TCRdb copy retains only in-frame clones and omits some. The V and J calls and clone size come from that table; D and trimming were worked out from the DNA. The sample records around 2,000,000 clones, 85% to 95% being singletons. About this clone: The antigen is undetermined.

Trimming removed 1 base at V and 3 bases at J, with 12 bases between. Germline assignment: CDR1 SGHDN and CDR2 FVKESK. This CDR3 comprises 15 residues. Study results and caveats: Generation of non-shared clonotypes was less probable than generation of clonotypes shared by all four donors.

Sequencing was carried out using naive CD4+ T cells sorted from blood. Regarding subset: CD45RA+ positively selected. The chain employs TRBV14 and TRBJ2-5; D may match TRBD1 or TRBD2 (6 bases each). The sequence was collected from a man younger than 35 in good health. CDR3 sequence: CASSQGSGAEETQYF. CDR3 DNA sequence: TGTGCCAGCAGCCAAGGGTCGGGGGCAGAAGAGACCCAGTACTTC.